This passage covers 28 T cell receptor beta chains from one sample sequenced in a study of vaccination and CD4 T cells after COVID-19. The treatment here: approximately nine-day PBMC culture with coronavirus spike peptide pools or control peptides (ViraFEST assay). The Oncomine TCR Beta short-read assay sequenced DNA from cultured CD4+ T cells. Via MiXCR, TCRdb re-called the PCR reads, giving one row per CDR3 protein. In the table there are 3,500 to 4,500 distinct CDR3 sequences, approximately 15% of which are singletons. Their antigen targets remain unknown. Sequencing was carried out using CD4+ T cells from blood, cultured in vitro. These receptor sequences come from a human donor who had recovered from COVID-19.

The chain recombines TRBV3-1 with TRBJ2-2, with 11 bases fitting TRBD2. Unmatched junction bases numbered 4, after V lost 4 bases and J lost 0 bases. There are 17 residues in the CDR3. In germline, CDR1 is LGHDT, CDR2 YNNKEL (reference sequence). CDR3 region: CASSRLAGGPNTGELFF. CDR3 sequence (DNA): TGTGCCAGCAGCCGTCTAGCGGGGGGCCCGAACACCGGGGAGCTGTTTTTT.

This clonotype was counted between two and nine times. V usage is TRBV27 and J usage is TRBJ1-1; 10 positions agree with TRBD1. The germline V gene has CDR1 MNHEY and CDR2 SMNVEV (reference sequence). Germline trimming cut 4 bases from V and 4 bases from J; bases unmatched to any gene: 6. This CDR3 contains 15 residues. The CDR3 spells CASSWGTGASTEAFF. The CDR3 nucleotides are TGTGCCAGCAGTTGGGGGACAGGGGCCTCCACTGAAGCTTTCTTT.

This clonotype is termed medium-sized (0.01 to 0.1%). The CDR3 reads CASSPGGLAEETQYF. CDR3 nucleotide sequence: TGTGCCAGCAGTCCAGGGGGACTAGCAGAGGAGACCCAGTACTTC. The chain combines TRBV7-9 with TRBJ2-5; 9 bases fit TRBD2. Germline lookup yields CDR1 SEHNR and CDR2 FQNEAQ (reference sequence). The CDR3 runs to 15 residues. The V and J ends lost 6 bases and 5 bases, in that order; junction bases with no gene match: 10. Variable domain in full (rest from reference TRBV7-9 and TRBJ2-5): DTGVSQNPRHKITKRGQNVTFRCDPISEHNRLYWYRQTLGQGPEFLTYFQNEAQLEKSRLLSDRFSAERPKGSFSTLEIQRTEQGDSAMYLCASSPGGLAEETQYFGPGTRLLVL.

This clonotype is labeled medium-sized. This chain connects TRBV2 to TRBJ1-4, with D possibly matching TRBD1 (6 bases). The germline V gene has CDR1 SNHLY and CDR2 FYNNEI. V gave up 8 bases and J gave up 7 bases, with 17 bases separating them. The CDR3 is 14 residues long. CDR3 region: CASLDGGVSEKLFF. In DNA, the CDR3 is TGTGCCAGCTTAGATGGGGGCGTGAGTGAAAAACTGTTTTTT. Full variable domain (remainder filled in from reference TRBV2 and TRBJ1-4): EPEVTQTPSHQVTQMGQEVILRCVPISNHLYFYWYRQILGQKVEFLVSFYNNEISEKSEIFDDQFSVERPDGSNFTLKIRSTKLEDSAMYFCASLDGGVSEKLFFGSGTQLSVL.

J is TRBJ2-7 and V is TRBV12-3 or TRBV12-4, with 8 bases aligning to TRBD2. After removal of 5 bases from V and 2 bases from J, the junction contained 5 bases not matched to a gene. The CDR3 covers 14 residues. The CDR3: CASSPPGLAYEQYF. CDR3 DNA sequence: TGTGCCAGCAGTCCCCCGGGACTAGCCTACGAGCAGTACTTC.

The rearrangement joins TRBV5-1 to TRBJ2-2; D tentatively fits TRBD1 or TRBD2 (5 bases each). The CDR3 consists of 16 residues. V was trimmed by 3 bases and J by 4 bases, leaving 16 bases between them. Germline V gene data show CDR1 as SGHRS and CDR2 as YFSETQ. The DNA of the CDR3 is TGCGCCAGCAGCTCCTCCGGGGCCTGGGGCACCGGGGAGCTGTTTTTT. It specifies CASSSSGAWGTGELFF.

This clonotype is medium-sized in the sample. In DNA, the CDR3 is TGTGCCAGCAGAGCGTCTAGCGGGGGCCGAGAGACCCAGTACTTC. Amino acid sequence: CASRASSGGRETQYF. This chain joins TRBV2 and TRBJ2-5; 10 bases fit TRBD2. This CDR3 region has 15 residues. CDR1 and CDR2 (germline): SNHLY, FYNNEI. J gave up 4 bases and V 6 bases, and 8 bases lay outside the gene matches. Supplemented by reference TRBV2 and TRBJ2-5, the full variable domain reads EPEVTQTPSHQVTQMGQEVILRCVPISNHLYFYWYRQILGQKVEFLVSFYNNEISEKSEIFDDQFSVERPDGSNFTLKIRSTKLEDSAMYFCASRASSGGRETQYFGPGTRLLVL.

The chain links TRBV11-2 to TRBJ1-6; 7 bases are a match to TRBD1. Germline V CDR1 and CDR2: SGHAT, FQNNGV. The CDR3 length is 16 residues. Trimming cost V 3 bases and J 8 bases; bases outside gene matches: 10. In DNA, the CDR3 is TGTGCCAGCAGCTTGGGGGGACAGTCTTATGATTCACCCCTCCACTTT. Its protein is CASSLGGQSYDSPLHF.

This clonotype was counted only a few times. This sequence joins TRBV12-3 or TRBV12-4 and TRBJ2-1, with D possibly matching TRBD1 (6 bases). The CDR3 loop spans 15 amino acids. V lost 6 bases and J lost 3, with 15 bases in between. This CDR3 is CASSNRDTNYNEQFF. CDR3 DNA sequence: TGTGCCAGCAGCAACCGGGACACCAACTACAATGAGCAGTTCTTC.

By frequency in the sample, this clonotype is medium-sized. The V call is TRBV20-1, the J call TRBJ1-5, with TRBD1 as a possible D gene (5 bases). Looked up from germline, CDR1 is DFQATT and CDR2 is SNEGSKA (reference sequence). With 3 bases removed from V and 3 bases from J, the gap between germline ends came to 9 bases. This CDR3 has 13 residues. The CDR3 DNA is TGCAGTGCTAGTCAGGGCCCCAATCAGCCCCAGCATTTT. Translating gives CSASQGPNQPQHF.

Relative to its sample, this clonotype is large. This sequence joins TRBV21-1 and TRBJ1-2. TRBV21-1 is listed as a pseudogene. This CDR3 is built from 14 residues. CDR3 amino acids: CASSKDQGLYGYTF. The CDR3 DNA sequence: TGTGCCAGCAGCAAAGATCAAGGCCTTTATGGCTACACCTTC.

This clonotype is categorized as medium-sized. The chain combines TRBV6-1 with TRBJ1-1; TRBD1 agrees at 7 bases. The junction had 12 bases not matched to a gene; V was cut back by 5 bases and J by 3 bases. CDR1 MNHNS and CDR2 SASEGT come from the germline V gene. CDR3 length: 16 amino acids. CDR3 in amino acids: CASSTDYRGRDTEAFF. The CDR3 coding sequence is TGTGCCAGCAGTACAGATTACAGGGGTAGGGACACTGAAGCTTTCTTT.

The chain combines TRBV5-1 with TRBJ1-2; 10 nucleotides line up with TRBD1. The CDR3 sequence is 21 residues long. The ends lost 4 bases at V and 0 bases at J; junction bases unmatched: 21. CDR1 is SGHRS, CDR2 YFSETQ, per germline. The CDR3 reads CASSLISYVPGQGLANYGYTF. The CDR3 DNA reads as TGCGCCAGCAGCCTAATATCCTATGTACCGGGACAGGGGTTGGCTAACTATGGCTACACCTTC.

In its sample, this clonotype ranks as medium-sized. This chain's CDR3 is CASSGREAEQFF. The DNA for the CDR3 is TGTGCCAGCAGCGGCCGGGAGGCAGAGCAGTTCTTC. This chain connects TRBV11-3 to TRBJ2-1; 7 bases agree with TRBD2. Germline V lookup: CDR1 SGHNT, CDR2 YENEEA. This CDR3 is 12 amino acids long. V was pared by 5 bases and J by 10 bases, with 5 bases of the junction left unmatched.

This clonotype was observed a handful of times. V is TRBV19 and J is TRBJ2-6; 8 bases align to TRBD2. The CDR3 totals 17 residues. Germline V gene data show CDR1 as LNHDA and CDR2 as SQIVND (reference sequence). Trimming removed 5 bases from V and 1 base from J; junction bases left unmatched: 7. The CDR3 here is CASSLGREGSGANVLTF. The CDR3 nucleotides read TGTGCCAGTAGTCTAGGACGGGAGGGGTCTGGGGCCAACGTCCTGACTTTC.

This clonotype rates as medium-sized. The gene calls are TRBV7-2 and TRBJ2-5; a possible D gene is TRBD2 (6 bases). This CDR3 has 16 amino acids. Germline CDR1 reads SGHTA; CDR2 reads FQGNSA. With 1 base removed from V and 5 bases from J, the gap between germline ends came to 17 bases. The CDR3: CASSLVAGGGGETQYF. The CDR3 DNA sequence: TGTGCCAGCAGCTTAGTAGCCGGGGGAGGCGGGGAGACCCAGTACTTC.

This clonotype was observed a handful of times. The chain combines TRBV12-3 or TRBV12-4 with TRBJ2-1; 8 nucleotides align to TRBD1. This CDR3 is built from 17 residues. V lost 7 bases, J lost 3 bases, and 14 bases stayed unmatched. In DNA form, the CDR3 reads TGTGCCAGCATCGCCGGAAAGGGACAGGTAAACTACAATGAGCAGTTCTTC. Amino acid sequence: CASIAGKGQVNYNEQFF.

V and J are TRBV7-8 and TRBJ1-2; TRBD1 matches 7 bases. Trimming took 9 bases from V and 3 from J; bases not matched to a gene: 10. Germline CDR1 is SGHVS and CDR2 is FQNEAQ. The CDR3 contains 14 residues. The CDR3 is CARSADRLDYGYTF. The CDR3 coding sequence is TGTGCCAGAAGCGCGGACAGGCTCGACTATGGCTACACCTTC.

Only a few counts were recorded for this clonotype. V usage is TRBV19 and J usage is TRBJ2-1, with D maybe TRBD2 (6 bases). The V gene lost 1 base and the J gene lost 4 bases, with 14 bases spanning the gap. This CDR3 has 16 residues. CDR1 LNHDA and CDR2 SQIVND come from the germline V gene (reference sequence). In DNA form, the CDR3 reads TGTGCCAGTAGTATAGGGAAGGTGGGGAGGTACAATGAGCAGTTCTTC. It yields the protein CASSIGKVGRYNEQFF.

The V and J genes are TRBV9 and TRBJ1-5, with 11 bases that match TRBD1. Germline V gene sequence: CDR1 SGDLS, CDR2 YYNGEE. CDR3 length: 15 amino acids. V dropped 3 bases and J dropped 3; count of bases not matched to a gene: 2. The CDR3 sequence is CASSAGQGVNQPQHF. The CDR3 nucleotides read TGTGCCAGCAGCGCGGGACAGGGGGTCAATCAGCCCCAGCATTTT.

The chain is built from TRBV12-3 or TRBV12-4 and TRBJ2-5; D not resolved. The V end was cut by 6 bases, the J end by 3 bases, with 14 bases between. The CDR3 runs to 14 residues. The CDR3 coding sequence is TGTGCCAGCAGCCTCGACGTATTGGAAGAGACCCAGTACTTC. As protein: CASSLDVLEETQYF.

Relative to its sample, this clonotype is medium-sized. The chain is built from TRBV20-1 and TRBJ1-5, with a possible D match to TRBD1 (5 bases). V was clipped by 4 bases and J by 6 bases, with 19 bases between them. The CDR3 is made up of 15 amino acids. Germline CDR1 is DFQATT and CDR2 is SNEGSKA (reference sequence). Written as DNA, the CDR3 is TGCAGTGCTACTGACGTCGGGGGTGGGAGTCAGCCCCAGCATTTT. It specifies CSATDVGGGSQPQHF.

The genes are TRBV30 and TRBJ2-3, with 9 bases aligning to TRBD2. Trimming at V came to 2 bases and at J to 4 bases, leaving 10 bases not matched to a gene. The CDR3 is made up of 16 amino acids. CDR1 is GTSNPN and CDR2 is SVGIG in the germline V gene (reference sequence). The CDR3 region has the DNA TGTGCCTGGAGTTTGGGACTAGCAGGAGGTCCAGATACGCAGTATTTT. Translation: CAWSLGLAGGPDTQYF.

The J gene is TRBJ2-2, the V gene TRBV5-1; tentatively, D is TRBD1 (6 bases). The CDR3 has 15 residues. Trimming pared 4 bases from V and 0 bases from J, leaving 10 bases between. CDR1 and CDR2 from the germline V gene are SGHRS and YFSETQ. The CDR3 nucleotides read TGCGCCAGCAGCCCAGGGACAACGAACACCGGGGAGCTGTTTTTT. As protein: CASSPGTTNTGELFF.

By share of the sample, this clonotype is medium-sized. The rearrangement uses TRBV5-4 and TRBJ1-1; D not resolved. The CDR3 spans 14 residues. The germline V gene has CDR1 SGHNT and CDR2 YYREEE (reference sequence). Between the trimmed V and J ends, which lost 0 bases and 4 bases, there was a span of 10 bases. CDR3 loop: CASSLERAVTEAFF. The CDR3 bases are TGTGCCAGCAGCTTGGAACGGGCCGTCACTGAAGCTTTCTTT.

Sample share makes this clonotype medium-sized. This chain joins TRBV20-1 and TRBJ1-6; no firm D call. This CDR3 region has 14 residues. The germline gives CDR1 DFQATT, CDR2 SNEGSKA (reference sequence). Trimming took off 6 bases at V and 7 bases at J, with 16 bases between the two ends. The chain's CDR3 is CSAAAGSRNSPLHF. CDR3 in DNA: TGCAGTGCCGCGGCGGGCTCCCGAAATTCACCCCTCCACTTT.

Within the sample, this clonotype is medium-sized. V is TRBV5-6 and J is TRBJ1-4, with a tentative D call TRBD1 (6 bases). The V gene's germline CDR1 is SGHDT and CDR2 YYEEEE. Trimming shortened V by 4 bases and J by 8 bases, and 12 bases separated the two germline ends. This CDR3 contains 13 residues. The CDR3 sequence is CASSRAGGEKLFF. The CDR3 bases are TGTGCCAGCAGCCGTGCCGGGGGCGAAAAACTGTTTTTT.

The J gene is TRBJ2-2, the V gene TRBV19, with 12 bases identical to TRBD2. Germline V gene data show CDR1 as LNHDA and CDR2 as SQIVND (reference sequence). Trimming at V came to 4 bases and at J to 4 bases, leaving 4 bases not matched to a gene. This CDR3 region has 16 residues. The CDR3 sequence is CASSSLAGGRTGELFF. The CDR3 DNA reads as TGTGCCAGTAGTAGTCTAGCGGGGGGGCGCACCGGGGAGCTGTTTTTT.